A selection of T cell receptor beta chains follows, all from one sample in a study of CD8+ T cells in alopecia areata. TCRdb keeps only in-frame clones here, not all; method: immunoSEQ multiplex PCR. The table shows approximately 34,000 clones, with roughly 50% occurring only once. What was sequenced was NKG2D-high CD8+ T cells sorted from blood. All receptors derive from a human donor with alopecia areata. Each CDR3 is given with its conserved first and last residue. The order of the fields is J gene, clone size, D gene, V gene, CDR3 DNA, CDR3 protein. A D gene is named only where the DNA matches it firmly. Clone size is stated in some rows and not others, as once, few, many or a class when expanded.

j_gene: TRBJ2-2; abundance: NA; d_gene: NA; v_gene: TRBV9; CDR3nt: TGTGCCAGCAGCGTAGCCGACCGGGAGCTGTTTTTT; CDR3aa: CASSVADRELFF
j_gene: TRBJ2-1; abundance: NA; d_gene: NA; v_gene: TRBV28; CDR3nt: TGTGCCAGCAGTTTGACCAGTTCCTACAATGAGCAGTTCTTC; CDR3aa: CASSLTSSYNEQFF
j_gene: TRBJ2-3; abundance: NA; d_gene: TRBD2; v_gene: TRBV7-8; CDR3nt: TGTGCCAGCAGCCAAGCGGGAACTCACACAGATACGCAGTATTTT; CDR3aa: CASSQAGTHTDTQYF
j_gene: TRBJ2-7; abundance: many; d_gene: NA; v_gene: TRBV10-3; CDR3nt: TGTGCCATCAGTGAACCAAGGGCGGGACCATCCTACGAGCAGTACTTC; CDR3aa: CAISEPRAGPSYEQYF
j_gene: TRBJ2-7; abundance: NA; d_gene: NA; v_gene: TRBV28; CDR3nt: TGTGCCAGCATCGACCAAGTCTCCTACGAGCAGTACTTC; CDR3aa: CASIDQVSYEQYF
j_gene: TRBJ1-2; abundance: few; d_gene: NA; v_gene: TRBV5-1; CDR3nt: TGCGCCAGCAGCTCAAACGGGGGGCCACGGCCCCGGAATGGCTACACCTTC; CDR3aa: CASSSNGGPRPRNGYTF
j_gene: TRBJ2-1; abundance: NA; d_gene: NA; v_gene: TRBV30; CDR3nt: TGTGCCTGGAGCCTGGCGCGCGATGAGCAGTTCTTC; CDR3aa: CAWSLARDEQFF
j_gene: TRBJ1-2; abundance: NA; d_gene: TRBD1; v_gene: TRBV7-9; CDR3nt: TGTGCCAGCAGCTCGCCCGACAGGGGAGTTCTTTCTTCGGGAGGCTACACCTTC; CDR3aa: CASSSPDRGVLSSGGYTF
j_gene: TRBJ2-2; abundance: NA; d_gene: TRBD2; v_gene: TRBV7-9; CDR3nt: TGTGCCAGCAGCTTGCTAGCGGGAGCCGGGGAGCTGTTTTTT; CDR3aa: CASSLLAGAGELFF
j_gene: TRBJ2-6; abundance: NA; d_gene: NA; v_gene: TRBV4-3; CDR3nt: TGCGCCAGCAGCGGGGGTGGGGCCAACGTCCTGACTTTC; CDR3aa: CASSGGGANVLTF
j_gene: TRBJ2-7; abundance: NA; d_gene: NA; v_gene: TRBV7-9; CDR3nt: TGTGCCAGCAGCTGGGGGTCCACCTACGAGCAGTACTTC; CDR3aa: CASSWGSTYEQYF
j_gene: TRBJ2-7; abundance: NA; d_gene: TRBD1; v_gene: TRBV4-3; CDR3nt: TGCGCCAGCAGCCAAGATCCGGGGACAGGCAAATACGAGCAGTACTTC; CDR3aa: CASSQDPGTGKYEQYF
j_gene: TRBJ2-2; abundance: NA; d_gene: NA; v_gene: TRBV7-9; CDR3nt: TGTGCCAGCAGCCCGCTAATCGCCGGGGAGCTGTTTTTT; CDR3aa: CASSPLIAGELFF
j_gene: TRBJ1-1; abundance: NA; d_gene: NA; v_gene: TRBV6-5; CDR3nt: TGTGCCAGCAGTTCAGTGAACACTGAAGCTTTCTTT; CDR3aa: CASSSVNTEAFF
j_gene: TRBJ1-1; abundance: NA; d_gene: NA; v_gene: TRBV7-8; CDR3nt: TGTGCCAGCACCACGGGACAGAACACTGAAGCTTTCTTT; CDR3aa: CASTTGQNTEAFF
j_gene: TRBJ2-7; abundance: NA; d_gene: NA; v_gene: TRBV6-5; CDR3nt: TGTGCCAGCATCCCCGAGAACTCCTACGAGCAGTACTTC; CDR3aa: CASIPENSYEQYF
j_gene: TRBJ1-2; abundance: few; d_gene: NA; v_gene: TRBV27; CDR3nt: TGTGCCAGCAGTGACAACCCGGGCAACTATGGCTACACCTTC; CDR3aa: CASSDNPGNYGYTF
j_gene: TRBJ2-4; abundance: NA; d_gene: TRBD2; v_gene: TRBV4-3; CDR3nt: TGCGCCAGCAGCCAAGATACGGCGTCCAGCGGGAGAGCCATTCAGTACTTC; CDR3aa: CASSQDTASSGRAIQYF
j_gene: TRBJ2-1; abundance: NA; d_gene: NA; v_gene: TRBV29-1; CDR3nt: TGCAGCGTTGTCCCGGTGAGCAGTTACAATGAGCAGTTCTTC; CDR3aa: CSVVPVSSYNEQFF
j_gene: TRBJ1-1; abundance: NA; d_gene: TRBD1; v_gene: TRBV4-3; CDR3nt: TGCGCCAGCAGCCAAGATTGGGACAGGGGATCAACTGAAGCTTTCTTT; CDR3aa: CASSQDWDRGSTEAFF
j_gene: TRBJ2-1; abundance: few; d_gene: NA; v_gene: TRBV5-1; CDR3nt: TGCGCCAGCAGCTTGGCGCCAGGGCGCTACAATGAGCAGTTCTTC; CDR3aa: CASSLAPGRYNEQFF
j_gene: TRBJ2-7; abundance: NA; d_gene: NA; v_gene: TRBV29-1; CDR3nt: TGCAGCGCCAGATCTCCGGGACCATCGTGGGGCGAGCAGTACTTC; CDR3aa: CSARSPGPSWGEQYF
j_gene: TRBJ2-3; abundance: NA; d_gene: TRBD2; v_gene: TRBV7-8; CDR3nt: TGTGCGGGGCGGGGGTCCACAGATACGCAGTATTTT; CDR3aa: CAGRGSTDTQYF
j_gene: TRBJ1-5; abundance: few; d_gene: TRBD1; v_gene: TRBV7-2; CDR3nt: TGTGCCAGCAGCTTAGAGGGACAGACACTTCAGCCCCAGCATTTT; CDR3aa: CASSLEGQTLQPQHF
j_gene: TRBJ2-7; abundance: few; d_gene: NA; v_gene: TRBV4-3; CDR3nt: TGCGCCAGCAGCCAAGGCAGGGGGGACTACGAGCAGTACTTC; CDR3aa: CASSQGRGDYEQYF
j_gene: TRBJ2-2; abundance: once; d_gene: NA; v_gene: TRBV10-2; CDR3nt: TGCGCCAGCAGTGGACCCGGGGAGCTGTTTTTT; CDR3aa: CASSGPGELFF
j_gene: TRBJ2-1; abundance: NA; d_gene: NA; v_gene: TRBV27; CDR3nt: TGTGCCAGCAGTTACGGACTAAACAATGAGCAGTTCTTC; CDR3aa: CASSYGLNNEQFF
j_gene: TRBJ2-3; abundance: once; d_gene: NA; v_gene: TRBV27; CDR3nt: TGTGCCAGCAGTTGGGGCGTCTTGGGAGATACGCAGTATTTT; CDR3aa: CASSWGVLGDTQYF
j_gene: TRBJ2-5; abundance: NA; d_gene: TRBD2; v_gene: TRBV13; CDR3nt: TGTGCCAGCAGTGGGCTAGCGGACCAAGAGACCCAGTACTTC; CDR3aa: CASSGLADQETQYF
j_gene: TRBJ2-5; abundance: NA; d_gene: NA; v_gene: TRBV9; CDR3nt: TGTGCCAGCAGCACCCCGAGGGCTAGCCCGGGGGAGACCCAGTACTTC; CDR3aa: CASSTPRASPGETQYF
j_gene: TRBJ2-1; abundance: NA; d_gene: NA; v_gene: TRBV5-4; CDR3nt: TGTGCCAGCAGCTTGGGGGGGGTCGGGGAGCAGTTCTTC; CDR3aa: CASSLGGVGEQFF
j_gene: TRBJ2-3; abundance: few; d_gene: NA; v_gene: TRBV5-1; CDR3nt: TGCGCCAGCAGCTTGGAAGCCCTGACAGATACGCAGTATTTT; CDR3aa: CASSLEALTDTQYF
j_gene: TRBJ2-1; abundance: once; d_gene: TRBD2; v_gene: TRBV27; CDR3nt: TGTGCCAGCAGCAACCTAGCGGGTGAGCAGTTCTTC; CDR3aa: CASSNLAGEQFF
j_gene: TRBJ2-7; abundance: once; d_gene: NA; v_gene: TRBV27; CDR3nt: TGTGCCAGCAGTTTGGTAACAGGAGCCCCCGATGAGCAGTACTTC; CDR3aa: CASSLVTGAPDEQYF
j_gene: TRBJ2-1; abundance: few; d_gene: NA; v_gene: TRBV19; CDR3nt: TGTGCCAGTAGTATGGCCTCCGGACAATACTCCTACAATGAGCAGTTCTTC; CDR3aa: CASSMASGQYSYNEQFF
j_gene: TRBJ2-7; abundance: NA; d_gene: TRBD1; v_gene: TRBV5-1; CDR3nt: TGCGCCAGCACCCACTGGACAGGGACAGCCTACGAGCAGTACTTC; CDR3aa: CASTHWTGTAYEQYF
j_gene: TRBJ1-3; abundance: NA; d_gene: NA; v_gene: TRBV7-9; CDR3nt: TGTGCCAGCAGCTCCGACACCTCTGGAAACACCATATATTTT; CDR3aa: CASSSDTSGNTIYF
j_gene: TRBJ2-1; abundance: NA; d_gene: NA; v_gene: TRBV9; CDR3nt: TGTGCCAGCAGCGCCTTCTCGTGGGGGCAACACAATGAGCAGTTCTTC; CDR3aa: CASSAFSWGQHNEQFF
j_gene: TRBJ1-6; abundance: many; d_gene: NA; v_gene: TRBV7-9; CDR3nt: TGTGCCAGCAGCTTAGTCCAAACGGGTTCACCCCTCCACTTT; CDR3aa: CASSLVQTGSPLHF
j_gene: TRBJ2-5; abundance: NA; d_gene: NA; v_gene: TRBV29-1; CDR3nt: TGCAGCGTTGAAGGGTGCGGGGAGACCCAGTACTTC; CDR3aa: CSVEGCGETQYF
j_gene: TRBJ2-1; abundance: NA; d_gene: NA; v_gene: TRBV9; CDR3nt: TGTGCCAGCAGCGTAGTTTCAGAACGAGAGCAGTTCTTC; CDR3aa: CASSVVSEREQFF
j_gene: TRBJ2-7; abundance: NA; d_gene: NA; v_gene: TRBV5-1; CDR3nt: TGCGCCAGCAGCCCCGGGAAGGACGAGCAGTACTTC; CDR3aa: CASSPGKDEQYF
j_gene: TRBJ2-1; abundance: NA; d_gene: NA; v_gene: TRBV6-5; CDR3nt: TGTGCCAGCCGGGGGCGGCCAAACAATGAGCAGTTCTTC; CDR3aa: CASRGRPNNEQFF
j_gene: TRBJ2-3; abundance: NA; d_gene: NA; v_gene: TRBV19; CDR3nt: TGTGCCAGTAGAATAGGGGCAGGGAGCACAGATACGCAGTATTTT; CDR3aa: CASRIGAGSTDTQYF
j_gene: TRBJ2-3; abundance: few; d_gene: NA; v_gene: TRBV28; CDR3nt: TGTGCCAGCAGTTTATGGGGGACGGGGGAGACTGACACAGATACGCAGTATTTT; CDR3aa: CASSLWGTGETDTDTQYF
j_gene: TRBJ2-2; abundance: once; d_gene: NA; v_gene: TRBV2; CDR3nt: TGTGCCAGCAGTGATGGCGGAGGGCAGACCGGGGAGCTGTTTTTT; CDR3aa: CASSDGGGQTGELFF
j_gene: TRBJ2-7; abundance: NA; d_gene: NA; v_gene: TRBV27; CDR3nt: TGTGCCAGCAGTTTAATCCGGCCCCCACCCCACGAGCAGTACTTC; CDR3aa: CASSLIRPPPHEQYF
j_gene: TRBJ1-2; abundance: NA; d_gene: NA; v_gene: TRBV4-3; CDR3nt: TGCGCCAGCAGCCAAGACGAAAAACAGATCTATGGCTACACCTTC; CDR3aa: CASSQDEKQIYGYTF
j_gene: TRBJ1-2; abundance: NA; d_gene: TRBD1; v_gene: TRBV5-6; CDR3nt: TGTGCCAGCAGCTTCGGGACAGCAGCTAACTATGGCTACACCTTC; CDR3aa: CASSFGTAANYGYTF
j_gene: TRBJ2-7; abundance: NA; d_gene: NA; v_gene: TRBV10-3; CDR3nt: TGTGCCATCAGTGACCCTGACAGCTACGAGCAGTACTTC; CDR3aa: CAISDPDSYEQYF
j_gene: TRBJ1-2; abundance: few; d_gene: NA; v_gene: TRBV29-1; CDR3nt: TGCAGCGTTGAAGATTACGACATAAAGTTCTATGGCTACACCTTC; CDR3aa: CSVEDYDIKFYGYTF